This TCR beta chain was identified in a study of blood T cell repertoires in COVID-19. In the study overall: The origin of the acute and convalescent COVID-19 samples was the United States, Italy and Spain. T cells, B-cell-depleted T cells, or PBMCs provided the cDNA or gDNA that served as material.

As handled by the study authors: Nucleated cell number was recorded as an estimate derived from reference gene primer amplification. The assay was immunoSEQ multiplex PCR, and TCRdb's table has in-frame clones only and misses some. The V and J calls and clone size were taken over from that table, and D and trimming were inferred from the DNA. Of 300,000 to 450,000 clones listed, around 87% are singletons. The receptor comes from a human donor in a cohort sampled during active COVID-19. Sequencing used peripheral blood.

CDR3 region: CASTLGGYYGYTF. CDR3 nucleotide sequence: TGTGCCAGCACCCTGGGAGGGTACTATGGCTACACCTTC. This chain uses TRBV7-8 with TRBJ1-2; no definite D call. Germline V gives CDR1 SGHVS, CDR2 FQNEAQ. Trimming left V 7 bases short and J 3 bases short, with 12 bases between. This CDR3 comprises 13 residues.